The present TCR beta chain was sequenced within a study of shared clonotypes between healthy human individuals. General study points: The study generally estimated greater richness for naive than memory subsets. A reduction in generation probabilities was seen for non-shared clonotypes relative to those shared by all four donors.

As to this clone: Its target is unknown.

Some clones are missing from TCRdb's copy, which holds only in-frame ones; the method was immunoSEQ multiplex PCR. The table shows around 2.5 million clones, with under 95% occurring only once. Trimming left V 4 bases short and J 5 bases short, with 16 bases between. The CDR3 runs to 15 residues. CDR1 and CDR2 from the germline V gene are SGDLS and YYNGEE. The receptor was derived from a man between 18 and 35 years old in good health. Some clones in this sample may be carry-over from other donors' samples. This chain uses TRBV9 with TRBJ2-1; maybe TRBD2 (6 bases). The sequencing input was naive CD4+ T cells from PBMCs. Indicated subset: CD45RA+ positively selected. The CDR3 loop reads CASSSGATSHNEQFF. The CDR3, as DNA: TGTGCCAGCAGCTCGGGAGCCACAAGCCACAATGAGCAGTTCTTC.